This T cell receptor (beta chain) is drawn from a study of blood T cell repertoires in COVID-19. Assay used: immunoSEQ multiplex PCR; TCRdb lists only in-frame clones, some missing. The table lists some 100,000 clones, 85% to 90% of them singletons. The length of the CDR3 is 15 residues. CDR1 is LGHNA, CDR2 YSLEER, per germline. Trimming cost V 1 base and J 10 bases; bases outside gene matches: 2. The source material was peripheral blood. The source is a man aged 45-65 years with COVID-19, enrolled during active disease. This rearrangement joins TRBV4-3 to TRBJ2-1; TRBD2 matches 15 bases. CDR3 region: CASSQAGTSGGEQFF. CDR3 coding DNA: TGCGCCAGCAGCCAAGCCGGGACTAGCGGGGGGGAGCAGTTCTTC.